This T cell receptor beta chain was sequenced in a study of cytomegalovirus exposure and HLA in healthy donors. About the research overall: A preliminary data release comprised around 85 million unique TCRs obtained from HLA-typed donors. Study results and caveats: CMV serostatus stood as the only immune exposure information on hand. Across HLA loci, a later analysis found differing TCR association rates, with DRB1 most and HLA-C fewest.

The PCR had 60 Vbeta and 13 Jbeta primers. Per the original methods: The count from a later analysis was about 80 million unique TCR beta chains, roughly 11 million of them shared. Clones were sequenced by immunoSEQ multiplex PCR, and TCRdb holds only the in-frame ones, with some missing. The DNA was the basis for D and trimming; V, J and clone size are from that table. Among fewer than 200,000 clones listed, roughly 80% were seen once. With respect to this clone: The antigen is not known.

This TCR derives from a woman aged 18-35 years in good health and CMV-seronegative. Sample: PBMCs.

In nucleotides, the CDR3 is TGCGCCAGCAGCTTGGGGGCTAGCGGGAGTTCCTACGAGCAGTACTTC. Amino acids: CASSLGASGSSYEQYF. The rearrangement links TRBV5-1 to TRBJ2-7, with 10 bases that match TRBD2. This CDR3 region has 16 residues. V was clipped by 0 bases and J by 1 base; unmatched bases: 4. CDR1 SGHRS and CDR2 YFSETQ come from the germline V gene.